This T cell receptor (beta chain) was observed in a study of blood T cells in healthy people across ages. Study-wide points: Investigators viewed diversity estimates from one million T cells as underestimates, the study reported.

The authors drew approximately 9 milliliters of peripheral blood from each donor. Each sample yielded at least 6 million isolated PBMCs. The V gene lost 0 bases and the J gene lost 0 bases, with 13 bases spanning the gap. Germline loops: CDR1 SNHLY, CDR2 FYNNEI. The CDR3 contains 17 residues. A word on this clonotype: What it binds is not known.

Together with a sample-barcoded 5' primer, a J-beta primer mix was included in a second PCR lasting 7 to 11 cycles. TCRdb recomputed calls from the 5' RACE reads with MiXCR, one row per CDR3 protein. The data hold about 670,000 distinct CDR3 sequences, with 52% observed a single time. The sample consisted of blood. The V and J genes are TRBV2 and TRBJ2-3; D ambiguous. The clonotype comes from a woman of 80 years or more in good health. The CDR3 coding sequence is TGTGCCAGCAGTGAAGCGGGCCTATCGACTAGCACAGATACGCAGTATTTT. This codes for CASSEAGLSTSTDTQYF.